This T cell receptor (beta chain) was obtained from a study of blood T cells in healthy people across ages. This clonotype was detected only a few times. As yet, its antigen is unknown. Overall study results and limits: A roughly linear age-dependent decrease characterized TCR beta diversity per million T cells. Unsorted PBMC material precluded a definitive naive versus antigen-experienced comparison.

This CDR3 is built from 17 residues. Germline values: CDR1 SGHTA, CDR2 FQGNSA. Trimming took off 1 base at V and 0 bases at J, with 15 bases between the two ends. A second PCR, run for roughly 7 to 11 cycles, used a sample-barcoded 5' primer plus a J-beta primer mix. Each CDR3 protein gets one entry after TCRdb re-called the 5' RACE reads with MiXCR. The sample yields 1.5 million or so distinct CDR3 sequences, 35% to 45% seen once. The origin of this receptor is a woman in her late teens or twenties in good health. Sequencing was done on a sample of blood. This chain connects TRBV7-2 to TRBJ1-2, with D possibly TRBD1 on 6 matching bases. This CDR3 is CASSLEEGGSSNYGYTF. The CDR3 nucleotides read TGTGCCAGCAGCTTAGAGGAAGGGGGTAGTTCTAACTATGGCTACACCTTC.